The 15 T cell receptor beta chains below come from one sample, sequenced in a study of T cells in narcolepsy. TCRdb's copy holds only in-frame clones and misses some; the assay was immunoSEQ multiplex PCR. The repertoire includes around 35,000 clones, around 80% of them detected once, and around 1% sits in the top ten. The sample taken for sequencing was memory (CD45RA-) CD4+ T cells from blood. The receptors were gathered from a human donor in good health.

This clone was counted only a few times. The gene calls are TRBV6-5 and TRBJ2-7, with 8 nucleotides matching TRBD1. The CDR3 runs 15 residues. Germline CDR1 reads MNHEY; CDR2 reads SVGAGI. J was trimmed by 5 bases and V by 2 bases; bases with no gene match: 8. The CDR3 DNA sequence: TGTGCCAGCAGTTACCGAGCAGGGGGCATGGACGAGCAGTACTTC. It codes for CASSYRAGGMDEQYF.

The chain joins TRBV5-4 to TRBJ1-4, with no clear D. The CDR3 length is 14 residues. V was trimmed by 4 bases and J by 1 base, leaving 8 bases between them. CDR1 is SGHNT, CDR2 YYREEE, per germline (reference sequence). The CDR3 sequence is CASSRTGTNEKLFF. In DNA, the CDR3 is TGTGCCAGCAGCCGGACGGGAACTAATGAAAAACTGTTTTTT.

The V call is TRBV28, the J call TRBJ2-3; 9 bases are shared with TRBD2. Trimming removed 7 bases from V and 1 base from J; junction bases left unmatched: 12. The CDR3 length is 17 residues. Germline lookup yields CDR1 MDHEN and CDR2 SYDVKM. This CDR3 reads CASNGQAGGPRTDTQYF. CDR3 nucleotide sequence: TGTGCCAGCAATGGCCAAGCGGGAGGCCCCCGCACAGATACGCAGTATTTT.

The chain employs TRBV28 and TRBJ2-7; weak D call: TRBD1 (6 bases). CDR3 length: 15 residues. V lost 5 bases and J 0 bases, leaving 14 bases between the germline ends. Germline CDR1 reads MDHEN; CDR2 reads SYDVKM. CDR3 in DNA: TGTGCCAGCAGTGCCTCCACAGGGTACTCCTACGAGCAGTACTTC. Encoded protein: CASSASTGYSYEQYF.

The chain links TRBV10-3 to TRBJ2-2, with 12 bases aligning to TRBD1. This CDR3 has 15 residues. Germline V gene lookup returns CDR1 ENHRY and CDR2 SYGVKD. Germline trimming cut 0 bases from V and 9 bases from J; bases unmatched to any gene: 2. In DNA, the CDR3 is TGTGCCATCAGTGAGTCCGGGACAGGGGGCCGGGAGCTGTTTTTT. Translated: CAISESGTGGRELFF.

This rearrangement joins TRBV7-2 to TRBJ1-3; D perhaps matches TRBD1 (5 bases). V was cut by 5 bases and J by 1 base, with 9 bases left in between. This CDR3 contains 14 residues. Looked up from germline, CDR1 is SGHTA and CDR2 is FQGNSA. CDR3 residues: CASSTGTSGNTIYF. Written as DNA, the CDR3 is TGTGCCAGCAGCACAGGAACGTCTGGAAACACCATATATTTT.

The rearrangement uses TRBV19 and TRBJ1-2; D uncertain. The germline CDR1 and CDR2 sequences are LNHDA and SQIVND (reference sequence). Between the trimmed V and J ends, which lost 5 bases and 1 base, there was a span of 14 bases. The CDR3 length is 15 residues. CDR3 sequence: CASSATSEGNYGYTF. CDR3 DNA: TGTGCCAGTAGTGCAACCTCGGAGGGTAACTATGGCTACACCTTC.

The CDR3 loop reads CASSPRDRAQETQYF. For the CDR3, the DNA is TGTGCCAGCAGCCCCCGGGACAGGGCCCAAGAGACCCAGTACTTC. The chain uses TRBV21-1 and TRBJ2-5; no check of the table's D call, TRBD1, against the DNA was made. TRBV21-1 is annotated as a pseudogene. CDR3 length: 15 residues.

The J gene is TRBJ2-7, the V gene TRBV5-6; TRBD1 is a possible D gene (6 bases). The ends were cut back, 1 base at V and 10 bases at J, with 9 bases in the middle. This CDR3 is 11 amino acids long. Germline lookup yields CDR1 SGHDT and CDR2 YYEEEE. The CDR3 region has the DNA TGTGCCAGCAGCTTGAAGGGACACCAGTACTTC. Translating gives CASSLKGHQYF.

The chain is built from TRBV29-1 and TRBJ2-1; tentative D call: TRBD2 (6 bases). This CDR3 is 13 amino acids long. V was trimmed by 5 bases and J by 5 bases, leaving 13 bases between them. Germline V CDR1 and CDR2: SQVTM, ANQGSEA. CDR3 residues: CSVSRDSNNEQFF. The CDR3 DNA follows: TGCAGCGTTTCCCGGGACTCAAACAATGAGCAGTTCTTC.

The chain couples TRBV7-2 to TRBJ2-3; 7 bases match TRBD2. J lost 6 bases, V lost 5 bases, and 8 bases had no gene match. In germline, CDR1 is SGHTA, CDR2 FQGNSA. The CDR3 runs 14 residues. CDR3 nucleotides: TGTGCCAGCAGCCCTCTAGGACTAGAGGATACGCAGTATTTT. The encoded protein is CASSPLGLEDTQYF.

The chain carries TRBV28 and TRBJ2-4; D may be TRBD1 (6 bases). This CDR3 spans 17 amino acids. Germline V CDR1 and CDR2: MDHEN, SYDVKM. Trimming left V 5 bases short and J 0 bases short, with 17 bases between. CDR3 protein: CASSRSTGYQAKNIQYF. CDR3 DNA sequence: TGTGCCAGCAGTCGATCGACAGGCTATCAAGCCAAAAACATTCAGTACTTC. Full variable domain (outside the CDR3, taken from reference TRBV28 and TRBJ2-4): DVKVTQSSRYLVKRTGEKVFLECVQDMDHENMFWYRQDPGLGLRLIYFSYDVKMKEKGDIPEGYSVSREKKERFSLILESASTNQTSMYLCASSRSTGYQAKNIQYFGAGTRLSVL.

The chain uses TRBV5-4 and TRBJ2-2, with D perhaps matching TRBD2 (6 bases). The V end was cut by 1 base, the J end by 3 bases, with 7 bases between. Germline CDR1 SGHNT, CDR2 YYREEE (reference sequence). The CDR3 runs 14 residues. In DNA, the CDR3 is TGTGCCAGCAGCTTGACTAGCCACACCGGGGAGCTGTTTTTT. Protein: CASSLTSHTGELFF.

This sequence joins TRBV28 and TRBJ2-2; 9 positions match TRBD2. Germline V gene data show CDR1 as MDHEN and CDR2 as SYDVKM. Trimming cost V 6 bases and J 7 bases; bases outside gene matches: 18. The CDR3 totals 18 residues. The CDR3 loop is CASSTILAGLTLGGELFF. Written as DNA, the CDR3 is TGTGCCAGCAGCACCATACTAGCGGGCCTAACCTTAGGCGGGGAGCTGTTTTTT.

The V gene is TRBV4-2, the J gene TRBJ1-5; D is perhaps TRBD1 (5 bases). Germline loops: CDR1 LGHNA, CDR2 YNFKEQ. V was pared by 1 base and J by 3 bases, with 7 bases between. There are 14 residues in the CDR3. The CDR3 DNA is TGTGCCAGCAGCCAAGGACAGAACAATCAGCCCCAGCATTTT. It translates to CASSQGQNNQPQHF.